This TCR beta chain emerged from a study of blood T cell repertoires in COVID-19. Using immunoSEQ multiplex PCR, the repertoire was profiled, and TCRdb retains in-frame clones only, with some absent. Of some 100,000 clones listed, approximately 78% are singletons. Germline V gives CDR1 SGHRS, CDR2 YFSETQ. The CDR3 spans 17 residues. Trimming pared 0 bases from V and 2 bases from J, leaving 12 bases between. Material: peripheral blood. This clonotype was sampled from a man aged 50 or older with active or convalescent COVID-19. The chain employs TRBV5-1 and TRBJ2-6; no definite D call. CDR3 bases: TGCGCCAGCAGCTTGGACAGACCTGGCGCTGGGGCCAACGTCCTGACTTTC. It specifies CASSLDRPGAGANVLTF.